A selection of T cell receptor beta chains follows, all from one sample in a study of blood T cell repertoires in COVID-19. Clones were sequenced by immunoSEQ multiplex PCR, and TCRdb holds only the in-frame ones, with some missing. The sample carries roughly 260,000 clones, 70% to 90% recorded once. The sequenced sample was peripheral blood. Receptors were obtained from a woman between 50 and 59 years old with acute or convalescent COVID-19. CDR3s include the opening cysteine and the closing phenylalanine or tryptophan. D genes are given only for firm matches. Where a row states a size, it is once, few, many or the class of an expanded clone; other rows omit it.

TRBJ2-7,TRBD2,TRBV7-3,.,CASSRYLAGGNEQYF,TGTGCCAGCAGCAGATATCTAGCGGGAGGTAACGAGCAGTACTTC
TRBJ1-4,.,TRBV27,.,CASSSGTREKLFF,TGTGCCAGCAGCTCCGGGACTAGGGAAAAACTGTTTTTT
TRBJ1-1,.,TRBV19,.,CASRIYTRNTEAFF,TGTGCCAGTAGGATTTATACTCGGAACACTGAAGCTTTCTTT
TRBJ2-7,.,TRBV20-1,.,CSANLYEQYF,TGCAGTGCTAACCTATACGAGCAGTACTTC
TRBJ2-4,.,TRBV28,.,CASSPQGYLSKNIQYF,TGTGCCAGCAGTCCTCAGGGGTACCTGTCCAAAAACATTCAGTACTTC
TRBJ2-5,.,TRBV5-1,.,CASSYRVRETQYF,TGCGCCAGCAGCTACAGGGTAAGGGAGACCCAGTACTTC
TRBJ2-1,.,TRBV15,.,CATKSGSSAYNEQFF,TGTGCCACAAAATCCGGGTCTTCGGCTTACAATGAGCAGTTCTTC
TRBJ2-4,TRBD2,TRBV7-2,.,CASSPLAGLAKNIQYF,TGTGCCAGCAGCCCTTTAGCGGGTCTAGCCAAAAACATTCAGTACTTC
TRBJ1-2,.,TRBV6-5,few,CASSYSRRQEGGYTF,TGTGCCAGCAGTTATTCACGACGGCAGGAGGGTGGCTACACCTTC
TRBJ2-1,TRBD2,TRBV10-3,.,CAIQKREGRNEQFF,TGTGCCATCCAAAAGCGGGAGGGCCGCAATGAGCAGTTCTTC
TRBJ2-3,.,TRBV24-1,once,CATSDLAVGAFADTQYF,TGTGCCACCAGTGATCTGGCGGTTGGGGCGTTTGCGGATACGCAGTATTTT
TRBJ1-4,TRBD1,TRBV25-1,.,CASSGLGQGDEKLFF,TGTGCCAGCAGTGGCCTAGGACAGGGGGATGAAAAACTGTTTTTT
TRBJ2-7,TRBD2,TRBV7-2,.,CASSPRTSGTYEQYF,TGTGCCAGCAGCCCCCGGACTAGCGGGACCTACGAGCAGTACTTC
TRBJ1-1,.,TRBV28,few,CASSFPRARMNTEAFF,TGTGCCAGCAGTTTCCCGCGGGCTCGAATGAACACTGAAGCTTTCTTT
TRBJ2-5,TRBD2,TRBV19,.,CASSPWGGETQYF,TGTGCCAGTAGTCCCTGGGGGGGAGAGACCCAGTACTTC
TRBJ2-7,.,TRBV7-2,.,CASSLDQGSSYEQYF,TGTGCCAGCAGCTTAGACCAGGGTTCTTCCTACGAGCAGTACTTC
TRBJ2-2,TRBD2,TRBV7-7,.,CASKRLAGPTGELFF,TGTGCCAGCAAAAGACTAGCGGGACCCACCGGGGAGCTGTTTTTT
TRBJ1-1,.,TRBV20-1,once,CSASDGLGAFF,TGCAGTGCTAGTGATGGGCTGGGAGCTTTCTTT
TRBJ1-2,.,TRBV7-3,.,CASSPGGTRGGYTF,TGTGCCAGCAGCCCCGGAGGAACCCGTGGGGGCTACACCTTC
TRBJ2-7,TRBD2,TRBV7-2,few,CASRMGGSPYEQYF,TGTGCCAGCAGGATGGGCGGGAGCCCCTACGAGCAGTACTTC
TRBJ2-2,.,TRBV5-1,.,CASSLGGPMRAGELFF,TGCGCCAGCAGCTTGGGAGGTCCGATGCGGGCCGGGGAGCTGTTTTTT
TRBJ2-7,.,TRBV28,.,CASSLWQAFYEQYF,TGTGCCAGCAGTTTGTGGCAGGCGTTCTACGAGCAGTACTTC
TRBJ2-7,TRBD1,TRBV29-1,.,CSVLLGTGDSLPSWTLTPYEQYF,TGCAGCGTTCTCTTAGGGACAGGGGACTCTCTACCGAGCTGGACTCTTACCCCCTACGAGCAGTACTTC
TRBJ1-4,.,TRBV7-9,.,CASSFSAEGEKLFF,TGTGCCAGCAGCTTTTCAGCGGAGGGCGAAAAACTGTTTTTT
TRBJ2-7,TRBD1,TRBV7-2,.,CASSRPPGGEQYF,TGTGCCAGCAGCCGACCCCCAGGGGGCGAGCAGTACTTC
TRBJ2-7,TRBD1,TRBV19,.,CATAGTVSSYEQYF,TGTGCCACCGCCGGGACAGTGAGCTCCTACGAGCAGTACTTC
TRBJ1-1,.,TRBV5-1,.,CASSAGTPNTEAFF,TGCGCCAGCAGCGCCGGGACACCGAACACTGAAGCTTTCTTT
TRBJ1-1,TRBD1,TRBV19,.,CASSSRDRGASTEAFF,TGTGCCAGTAGTTCCCGGGACAGGGGGGCTAGCACTGAAGCTTTCTTT
TRBJ2-1,TRBD2,TRBV2,.,CSSGLYNEQFF,TGTTCTAGCGGCCTCTACAATGAGCAGTTCTTC
TRBJ2-7,TRBD1,TRBV7-9,.,CASSWDRGYEQYF,TGTGCCAGCAGCTGGGACAGGGGTTACGAGCAGTACTTC
TRBJ1-3,.,TRBV30,.,CAWSNQQGNTIYF,TGTGCCTGGAGTAACCAACAGGGAAACACCATATATTTT
TRBJ2-7,TRBD1,TRBV28,.,CASSTPGTGDYEQYF,TGTGCCAGCAGTACACCCGGGACAGGGGACTACGAGCAGTACTTC
TRBJ2-2,TRBD1,TRBV29-1,.,CSVIGTGGPGELFF,TGCAGCGTCATCGGGACAGGGGGTCCCGGGGAGCTGTTTTTT
TRBJ1-1,.,TRBV28,.,CASTAVGGTEAFF,TGTGCCAGCACCGCAGTGGGGGGCACTGAAGCTTTCTTT
TRBJ2-1,TRBD2,TRBV18,.,CASSPRLAGYNEQFF,TGTGCCAGCTCACCACGACTAGCGGGTTACAATGAGCAGTTCTTC
TRBJ1-3,.,TRBV30,.,CACQGFSGNTIYF,TGTGCCTGCCAGGGGTTTTCTGGAAACACCATATATTTT
TRBJ1-3,TRBD1,TRBV10-3,.,CATGTAGNTIYF,TGTGCCACGGGGACAGCTGGAAACACCATATATTTT
TRBJ2-7,.,TRBV5-1,.,CASSDPGGTYEQYF,TGCGCCAGCAGTGATCCAGGGGGGACCTACGAGCAGTACTTC
TRBJ2-3,TRBD2,TRBV6-5,.,CASRGLAGGGDTQYF,TGTGCCAGCAGGGGACTAGCGGGAGGTGGAGATACGCAGTATTTT
TRBJ1-1,.,TRBV19,.,CASSDSLAEAFF,TGTGCCAGCTCGGACAGTCTAGCTGAAGCTTTCTTT
TRBJ1-2,.,TRBV19,.,CASSILGLNYGYTF,TGTGCCAGTAGTATCTTGGGCCTCAACTATGGCTACACCTTC
TRBJ1-2,TRBD1,TRBV2,.,CASSAGQGFIGYTF,TGTGCCAGCAGCGCTGGACAGGGGTTCATTGGCTACACCTTC
TRBJ2-2,.,TRBV10-3,.,CAISESSSALLAGELFF,TGTGCCATCAGTGAGTCGTCTAGCGCCCTGCTTGCCGGGGAGCTGTTTTTT
TRBJ2-2,TRBD1,TRBV7-6,.,CASSLAQGANGELFF,TGTGCCAGCAGCTTAGCTCAGGGGGCTAACGGGGAGCTGTTTTTT
TRBJ2-2,TRBD1,TRBV19,.,CASTYTGVLAFGELFF,TGTGCCAGTACCTACACAGGGGTTTTAGCCTTTGGGGAGCTGTTTTTT
TRBJ1-2,TRBD1,TRBV5-1,.,CASQMFTGGNYGYTF,TGCGCCAGCCAGATGTTCACAGGGGGTAACTATGGCTACACCTTC
TRBJ2-7,TRBD2,TRBV6-2/TRBV6-3,.,CASSWTRSNEQYF,TGTGCCAGCAGTTGGACTAGAAGCAACGAGCAGTACTTC
TRBJ1-1,.,TRBV5-4,.,CASSLMTANTEAFF,TGTGCCAGCAGTTTGATGACAGCGAACACTGAAGCTTTCTTT
TRBJ1-1,.,TRBV19,few,CATGLSMNTEAFF,TGTGCCACAGGACTGTCAATGAACACTGAAGCTTTCTTT
TRBJ1-5,.,TRBV7-5,.,CVRSSGGTQEGNQPQHF,TGTGTCAGAAGCTCAGGAGGGACTCAGGAGGGCAATCAGCCCCAGCATTTT
TRBJ2-3,.,TRBV12-2,.,CASRSSGRAGDTQYF,TGTGCAAGTCGCTCTAGCGGGAGGGCCGGGGATACGCAGTATTTT
TRBJ1-6,.,TRBV9,.,CASSVGAFDNSPLHF,TGTGCCAGCAGCGTAGGTGCGTTCGATAATTCACCCCTCCACTTT
TRBJ1-5,TRBD1,TRBV4-1,.,CASSQGQGPSNQPQHF,TGCGCCAGCAGCCAAGGACAGGGGCCTAGCAATCAGCCCCAGCATTTT
TRBJ2-5,.,TRBV2,few,CASTSSSSGETQYF,TGTGCCAGCACCTCGTCTTCCTCGGGGGAGACCCAGTACTTC
TRBJ2-3,.,TRBV6-5,.,CASSYAMDTQYF,TGTGCCAGCAGTTACGCGATGGATACGCAGTATTTT
TRBJ2-1,TRBD2,TRBV9,.,CASSSTSGPYNEQFF,TGTGCCAGCAGCTCAACTAGCGGACCTTACAATGAGCAGTTCTTC
TRBJ2-1,.,TRBV2,once,CASSTDGGIEFF,TGTGCCAGCAGCACCGACGGGGGAATTGAGTTCTTC